The 32 T cell receptor beta chains given below trace back to one sample, sequenced in a study of blood T cell repertoires in COVID-19. Profiling relied on immunoSEQ multiplex PCR, and the TCRdb table lists in-frame clones only, not all of them. The sample yields more than 150,000 clones, approximately 87% seen once. The sequencing input was peripheral blood. The receptors shown here come from a woman in her 70s with COVID-19, enrolled during active disease.

This clone appeared a single time. The chain employs TRBV27 and TRBJ2-7, with D possibly matching TRBD2 (5 bases). Germline V CDR1 and CDR2: MNHEY, SMNVEV (reference sequence). V lost 2 bases and J 6 bases, leaving 11 bases between the germline ends. The CDR3 has 13 amino acids. As DNA, the CDR3 is TGTGCCAGCAGTTTAATAGCGAACTCCGAGCAGTACTTC. Residues: CASSLIANSEQYF.

CDR3 residues: CASRPQGGYGYTF. For the CDR3, the DNA is TGTGCCAGCAGACCCCAGGGGGGCTATGGCTACACCTTC. The chain employs TRBV28 and TRBJ1-2; 7 bases fit TRBD1. Trimming at V came to 6 bases and at J to 4 bases, leaving 5 bases not matched to a gene. The CDR3 has 13 residues. CDR1 is MDHEN and CDR2 is SYDVKM in the germline V gene.

The gene calls are TRBV7-8 and TRBJ2-7; maybe TRBD1 (6 bases). This CDR3 has 11 amino acids. Trimming took 5 bases from V and 12 from J, leaving 14 bases between them. Germline V gives CDR1 SGHVS, CDR2 FQNEAQ. This chain's CDR3 is CASSQQGVVYF. CDR3 in DNA: TGTGCCAGCAGCCAACAGGGTGTGGTGTACTTC.

V usage is TRBV18 and J usage is TRBJ1-1; 9 nucleotides line up with TRBD1. Looked up from germline, CDR1 is KGHSH and CDR2 is LQKENI. Unmatched junction bases numbered 9, after V lost 0 bases and J lost 4 bases. The CDR3 has 17 amino acids. The chain's CDR3 is CASSPPLAGQGTTEAFF. CDR3 nucleotide sequence: TGTGCCAGCTCACCACCGTTGGCAGGACAGGGGACCACTGAAGCTTTCTTT.

The chain uses TRBV6-5 and TRBJ1-5, with TRBD1 identical over 9 bases. The CDR3 consists of 15 residues. Unmatched junction bases numbered 3, after V lost 5 bases and J lost 1 base. Looked up from germline, CDR1 is MNHEY and CDR2 is SVGAGI. CDR3 DNA sequence: TGTGCCAGCAGTACCGGGACAGGGAGCAATCAGCCCCAGCATTTT. Protein: CASSTGTGSNQPQHF.

This clone came up once. The chain carries TRBV28 and TRBJ1-3; maybe TRBD1 (6 bases). Germline V lookup: CDR1 MDHEN, CDR2 SYDVKM. The germline V and J ends were trimmed by 4 bases and 4 bases, with 11 bases remaining between them. The CDR3 length is 14 residues. CDR3: CASSSTGSGNTIYF. The CDR3 DNA is TGTGCCAGCAGTTCCACAGGGTCCGGAAACACCATATATTTT.

J is TRBJ1-2 and V is TRBV19; D is unresolved. Trimming took 3 bases from V and 4 from J, leaving 15 bases between them. The CDR3 length is 15 residues. Germline V CDR1 and CDR2: LNHDA, SQIVND (reference sequence). The CDR3 protein is CASSIRFGPIYGYTF. CDR3 DNA: TGTGCCAGTAGTATCAGATTTGGGCCGATCTATGGCTACACCTTC.

The chain joins TRBV27 to TRBJ1-4; D is undetermined. V was shortened by 2 bases and J by 6 bases, with 16 bases between the two germline ends. The CDR3 loop spans 16 amino acids. CDR1 is MNHEY, CDR2 SMNVEV, per germline (reference sequence). As DNA, the CDR3 is TGTGCCAGCAGTTTAAAGGAGTCCGCGGGCGATGAAAAACTGTTTTTT. It is translated as CASSLKESAGDEKLFF.

In this sample, this clone turned up a few times. This chain joins TRBV18 and TRBJ1-5; D possibly corresponds to TRBD1 (5 bases). The V end lost 6 bases, the J end lost 0 bases, and 12 bases lay between the germline ends. Germline V gene data show CDR1 as KGHSH and CDR2 as LQKENI. The CDR3 sequence is 15 residues long. The DNA for the CDR3 is TGTGCCAGCTCCGATGGGGGGAATAGCAATCAGCCCCAGCATTTT. Its protein is CASSDGGNSNQPQHF.

This chain uses TRBV28 with TRBJ2-3; 7 bases are shared with TRBD2. Looked up from germline, CDR1 is MDHEN and CDR2 is SYDVKM. The V gene end was trimmed by 1 base and the J gene end by 5 bases; junction bases not matched to a gene: 0. There are 13 residues in the CDR3. CDR3 residues: CASSLSGGDTQYF. The CDR3 DNA is TGTGCCAGCAGTTTATCGGGGGGAGATACGCAGTATTTT.

The DNA of the CDR3 is TGCGCCAGCAGCTTGGCCACTGGGAGAATTAGCTACGAGCAGTACTTC. This gives the protein CASSLATGRISYEQYF. The chain couples TRBV5-1 to TRBJ2-7; a possible D gene is TRBD2 (5 bases). The CDR3 totals 16 residues. V lost 0 bases and J lost 3, with 16 bases in between. Germline V lookup: CDR1 SGHRS, CDR2 YFSETQ.

CDR3 nucleotide sequence: TGTGCCAGCAGACGGGGGGCCACAGATACGCAGTATTTT. Translated, it gives CASRRGATDTQYF. This chain joins TRBV6-5 and TRBJ2-3; D may be TRBD2 (7 bases). V was clipped by 6 bases and J by 2 bases, with 9 bases between them. The CDR3 loop spans 13 amino acids. The V gene's germline CDR1 is MNHEY and CDR2 SVGAGI.

This clone was seen only once. This chain connects TRBV11-1 to TRBJ2-1; TRBD2 is a possible D gene (6 bases). CDR1 is SGHAT, CDR2 FQDESV, per germline (reference sequence). This CDR3 contains 12 residues. Trimming removed 3 bases at V and 10 bases at J, with 10 bases between. The CDR3 is CASSFGRGEQFF. For the CDR3, the DNA is TGTGCCAGCAGCTTCGGACGGGGGGAGCAGTTCTTC.

CDR3 sequence reads: CATSEAGGSGTQYF. The DNA for the CDR3 is TGTGCCACCAGCGAGGCCGGGGGTTCCGGGACCCAGTACTTC. V gene TRBV15 combines with J gene TRBJ2-5; tentative D call: TRBD2 (6 bases). This CDR3 spans 14 amino acids. CDR1 and CDR2 from the germline V gene are LNHNV and YYDKDF (reference sequence). Between the trimmed V and J ends, which lost 5 bases and 7 bases, there was a span of 17 bases.

This rearrangement joins TRBV3-1 (or the pseudogene TRBV3-2) to TRBJ2-1; D unresolved. The CDR3 consists of 16 residues. Germline CDR1 LGHDT, CDR2 YNNKEL (reference sequence). With 1 base removed from V and 4 bases from J, the gap between germline ends came to 14 bases. In DNA form, the CDR3 reads TGTGCCAGCAGCCAAGTTGGAGTAGCAGTATACAATGAGCAGTTCTTC. Its protein is CASSQVGVAVYNEQFF.

V is TRBV5-1 and J is TRBJ1-1, with D possibly matching TRBD1 (5 bases). The CDR3 contains 16 residues. With 0 bases removed from V and 0 bases from J, the gap between germline ends came to 12 bases. Germline CDR1 is SGHRS and CDR2 is YFSETQ. The CDR3 loop reads CASSLAGAGMNTEAFF. CDR3 nucleotides: TGCGCCAGCAGCTTGGCCGGTGCAGGGATGAACACTGAAGCTTTCTTT.

The V gene is TRBV18, the J gene TRBJ2-5, with D uncertain. V shed 1 base and J shed 1 base, with 7 bases lying between them. Looked up from germline, CDR1 is KGHSH and CDR2 is LQKENI. The CDR3 length is 14 residues. CDR3 in amino acids: CASSPLAVQETQYF. In DNA, the CDR3 is TGTGCCAGCTCACCACTGGCAGTCCAAGAGACCCAGTACTTC.

This sequence joins TRBV5-8 and TRBJ1-5, with D tentatively TRBD1 (6 bases). Deletions cut 4 bases from V and 0 bases from J, with 11 bases between. Germline values: CDR1 SGHTS, CDR2 YDEGEE. CDR3 size: 15 residues. CDR3 protein: CASSRGQNSNQPQHF. The CDR3 DNA reads TGTGCCAGCAGCCGAGGACAGAATAGCAATCAGCCCCAGCATTTT.

The chain is built from TRBV4-3 and TRBJ2-1; 9 bases line up with TRBD1. Germline CDR1 LGHNA, CDR2 YSLEER. The CDR3 extends over 17 amino acids. V lost 2 bases and J lost 7; bases outside the gene matches: 12. The CDR3 sequence is CASSQPSWGQGDNEQFF. In nucleotides, the CDR3 is TGCGCCAGCAGCCAACCTAGCTGGGGACAGGGCGATAATGAGCAGTTCTTC.

This clone appeared a single time. V is TRBV5-8 and J is TRBJ2-1; 9 nucleotides line up with TRBD2. V lost 0 bases, J lost 6 bases, and 7 bases stayed unmatched. The CDR3 is made up of 16 amino acids. CDR1 is SGHTS and CDR2 is YDEGEE in the germline V gene. The CDR3 coding sequence is TGTGCCAGCAGCTTGGTTGGCGGGAGGGCCAGCAATGAGCAGTTCTTC. This encodes CASSLVGGRASNEQFF. Complete variable domain (other parts from reference TRBV5-8 and TRBJ2-1): EAGVTQSPTHLIKTRGQQATLRCSPISGHTSVYWYQQALGLGLQFLLWYDEGEERNRGNFPPRFSGRQFPNYSSELNVNALELEDSALYLCASSLVGGRASNEQFFGPGTRLTVL.

The V gene is TRBV2, the J gene TRBJ1-6; possibly TRBD1 for D (6 bases). Between the trimmed V and J ends, which lost 7 bases and 7 bases, there was a span of 11 bases. The CDR3 covers 13 residues. Germline V gene lookup returns CDR1 SNHLY and CDR2 FYNNEI. The CDR3 coding sequence is TGTGCCAGCACCGACAGGAGGAATTCACCCCTCCACTTT. Translation: CASTDRRNSPLHF.

This rearrangement joins TRBV3-1 (or the pseudogene TRBV3-2) to TRBJ2-7, with D tentatively TRBD2 (6 bases). With 6 bases removed from V and 2 bases from J, the gap between germline ends came to 17 bases. Germline loops: CDR1 LGHDT, CDR2 YNNKEL (reference sequence). This CDR3 has 15 residues. CDR3 residues: CASSRAGTDAYEQYF. The CDR3, as DNA: TGTGCCAGCAGTCGAGCCGGGACTGATGCCTACGAGCAGTACTTC.

V gene TRBV4-1 combines with J gene TRBJ2-7, with 11 bases aligning to TRBD2. Germline values: CDR1 MGHRA, CDR2 YSYEKL. The junction had 6 bases not matched to a gene; V was cut back by 2 bases and J by 0 bases. CDR3 length: 17 amino acids. CDR3 nucleotides: TGCGCCAGCAGCCAAACCACTCTAGCGGGAGGCTCCTACGAGCAGTACTTC. Translation gives CASSQTTLAGGSYEQYF.

This clone was seen just once. The chain uses TRBV7-8 and TRBJ1-2; the match to TRBD1 covers 10 bases. The CDR3 runs 16 residues. The ends lost 5 bases at V and 7 bases at J; junction bases unmatched: 13. Germline lookup yields CDR1 SGHVS and CDR2 FQNEAQ. The CDR3 DNA reads TGTGCCAGCAGCCGAGACGAGGACAGGGGGTGGGTTGGCTACACCTTC. It codes for CASSRDEDRGWVGYTF.

A few counts support this clone. The chain joins TRBV28 to TRBJ1-6; 11 bases are a match to TRBD1. This CDR3 has 16 residues. Germline-derived CDR1 and CDR2 are MDHEN and SYDVKM. V trimming: 0 bases; J trimming: 17 bases; junction bases outside the gene matches: 12. CDR3 in DNA: TGTGCCAGCAGTTTATGGGACGGGACAGGGGGACGTTCATTCCACTTT. It encodes CASSLWDGTGGRSFHF.

The rearrangement uses TRBV7-3 and TRBJ2-3, with 7 bases fitting TRBD1. V gave up 5 bases and J gave up 4 bases; unmatched junction bases: 6. CDR1 and CDR2 from the germline V gene are SGHTA and FQGTGA. The CDR3 loop spans 14 amino acids. The CDR3 region is CASSPSTGSDTQYF. DNA of the CDR3: TGTGCCAGCAGCCCCTCGACAGGGTCAGATACGCAGTATTTT.

The V gene is TRBV3-1 (or the pseudogene TRBV3-2), the J gene TRBJ1-1, with 8 bases lining up with TRBD1. Trimming at V came to 4 bases and at J to 4 bases, leaving 8 bases not matched to a gene. This CDR3 has 15 residues. CDR1 LGHDT and CDR2 YNNKEL come from the germline V gene (reference sequence). The CDR3 nucleotides read TGTGCCAGCAGCCTACCGACAGGGGACTTCACTGAAGCTTTCTTT. It specifies CASSLPTGDFTEAFF.

This clone has only one observation. The chain carries TRBV5-6 and TRBJ2-3; D may be TRBD1 (5 bases). V was shortened by 3 bases and J by 8 bases, with 13 bases between the two germline ends. CDR1 and CDR2 from the germline V gene are SGHDT and YYEEEE. This CDR3 contains 13 residues. CDR3: CASSSSDNPTQYF. The CDR3 nucleotides are TGTGCCAGCAGCTCCTCGGACAACCCTACGCAGTATTTT.

V is TRBV30 and J is TRBJ2-5, with D perhaps TRBD1 (6 bases). This CDR3 contains 13 residues. The V gene's germline CDR1 is GTSNPN and CDR2 SVGIG (reference sequence). V was trimmed by 0 bases and J by 4 bases, leaving 9 bases between them. The DNA for the CDR3 is TGTGCCTGGAGTGTACAGGGAGTAGAGACCCAGTACTTC. It encodes CAWSVQGVETQYF. The full variable domain, completed using reference TRBV30 and TRBJ2-5, is SQTIHQWPATLVQPVGSPLSLECTVEGTSNPNLYWYRQAAGRGLQLLFYSVGIGQISSEVPQNLSASRPQDRQFILSSKKLLLSDSGFYLCAWSVQGVETQYFGPGTRLLVL.

CDR3 coding DNA: TGTGCCAGCCAGAAGCGGGAGGCTGGGGAGCTGTTTTTT. It codes for CASQKREAGELFF. This rearrangement joins TRBV2 to TRBJ2-2, with 9 bases fitting TRBD2. With 8 bases clipped from V and 8 bases from J, the junction kept 6 bases outside the gene matches. The CDR3 is made up of 13 amino acids. CDR1 SNHLY and CDR2 FYNNEI come from the germline V gene.

The chain uses TRBV30 and TRBJ2-5, with D hard to call. Trimming removed 0 bases from V and 5 bases from J, with 4 bases in between. Looked up from germline, CDR1 is GTSNPN and CDR2 is SVGIG (reference sequence). The CDR3 loop spans 11 amino acids. CDR3 in amino acids: CAWSVLETQYF. The DNA of the CDR3 is TGTGCCTGGAGTGTACTCGAGACCCAGTACTTC.

The chain employs TRBV5-1 and TRBJ2-7; TRBD2 matches 8 bases. V lost 0 bases to trimming and J lost 5 bases; unmatched junction nucleotides: 4. Germline V gene data show CDR1 as SGHRS and CDR2 as YFSETQ. This CDR3 comprises 14 residues. The CDR3 nucleotides are TGCGCCAGCAGCTTGGGGACTAGCTTCCACGAGCAGTACTTC. It translates to CASSLGTSFHEQYF.